These T cell receptor beta chains were read from a single sample in a study of control samples from healthy donors and cancer patients. Sequencing used immunoSEQ multiplex PCR; TCRdb keeps in-frame clones, though not all of them. The table has tens of thousands of clones, about 86% seen once; the top ten hold 2.8%. The sequenced sample consisted of PBMCs. These receptors were collected from a woman aged 45-65 years with lung cancer. CDR3s include the opening cysteine and the closing phenylalanine or tryptophan. D genes are given only for firm matches.

CDR3 length: 13
V gene: TRBV6-6
D gene: .
J gene: TRBJ1-1
CDR3 protein: CATHWGMNTEAFF
CDR3 DNA: TGTGCCACTCACTGGGGGATGAACACTGAAGCTTTCTTT

CDR3 length: 15
V gene: TRBV19
D gene: .
J gene: TRBJ2-5
CDR3 protein: CASRLSSGRGETQYF
CDR3 DNA: TGTGCCAGTAGACTCTCAAGCGGCAGAGGGGAGACCCAGTACTTC

CDR3 length: 15
V gene: TRBV7-2
D gene: .
J gene: TRBJ2-3
CDR3 protein: CASSLYIALTDTQYF
CDR3 DNA: TGTGCCAGCAGCTTATATATAGCCTTGACAGATACGCAGTATTTT

CDR3 length: 16
V gene: TRBV24-1
D gene: TRBD1
J gene: TRBJ1-1
CDR3 protein: CATSDGDRGPYNEAFF
CDR3 DNA: TGTGCCACCAGTGACGGGGACAGGGGGCCCTACAATGAAGCTTTCTTT

CDR3 length: 12
V gene: TRBV2
D gene: .
J gene: TRBJ1-2
CDR3 protein: CASSEPVGGYTF
CDR3 DNA: TGTGCCAGCAGTGAACCGGTGGGTGGCTACACCTTC

CDR3 length: 17
V gene: TRBV7-9
D gene: TRBD1
J gene: TRBJ2-3
CDR3 protein: CASSIQGTGTGADTQYF
CDR3 DNA: TGTGCCAGCAGCATTCAGGGGACCGGGACAGGGGCAGATACGCAGTATTTT

CDR3 length: 16
V gene: TRBV2
D gene: .
J gene: TRBJ1-1
CDR3 protein: CASSGIPREGNTEAFF
CDR3 DNA: TGTGCCAGCAGTGGAATCCCTCGGGAGGGGAACACTGAAGCTTTCTTT

CDR3 length: 15
V gene: TRBV30
D gene: .
J gene: TRBJ1-1
CDR3 protein: CAWSMATGKTTEAFF
CDR3 DNA: TGTGCCTGGAGTATGGCAACAGGGAAAACCACTGAAGCTTTCTTT

CDR3 length: 13
V gene: TRBV5-4
D gene: TRBD1
J gene: TRBJ1-2
CDR3 protein: CASSRGQDYGYTF
CDR3 DNA: TGTGCCAGCAGCCGTGGACAGGACTATGGCTACACCTTC

CDR3 length: 13
V gene: TRBV29-1
D gene: TRBD1
J gene: TRBJ1-2
CDR3 protein: CSVGDRGPGGYTF
CDR3 DNA: TGCAGCGTCGGCGACAGGGGGCCAGGGGGCTACACCTTC

CDR3 length: 16
V gene: TRBV18
D gene: TRBD2
J gene: TRBJ2-3
CDR3 protein: CASSPTSAKTTDTQYF
CDR3 DNA: TGTGCCAGCTCACCGACTAGCGCGAAAACCACAGATACGCAGTATTTT

CDR3 length: 14
V gene: TRBV7-9
D gene: .
J gene: TRBJ1-5
CDR3 protein: CASSLQGGNQPQHF
CDR3 DNA: TGTGCCAGCAGCTTACAGGGCGGCAATCAGCCCCAGCATTTT

CDR3 length: 15
V gene: TRBV6-5
D gene: TRBD1
J gene: TRBJ1-2
CDR3 protein: CASNDRDRIVVGYTF
CDR3 DNA: TGTGCCAGCAACGACCGGGACAGGATTGTGGTAGGCTACACCTTC